These 26 T cell receptor beta chains share one sample of origin, sequenced in a study of CD8 T cells in Susac syndrome. A quantity of about 0.45 to 1 ug RNA underwent reverse transcription using random hexamers. TCRdb passed the immunoSEQ multiplex PCR reads through MiXCR, listing each CDR3 protein once. The sample shows 120,000 to 150,000 distinct CDR3 sequences, about 95% of them seen only once. The specimen was CD4+ T cells from PBMCs. The source is a human donor with multiple sclerosis.

J is TRBJ2-5 and V is TRBV5-1; D is ambiguous. V dropped 1 base and J dropped 1 base, with 11 bases sitting between them. This CDR3 is 15 amino acids long. Germline CDR1 is SGHRS and CDR2 is YFSETQ. The CDR3 is CASSLRTLPQETQYF. The DNA of the CDR3 is TGCGCCAGCAGCTTGAGAACGTTACCCCAAGAGACCCAGTACTTC.

The V gene is TRBV2, the J gene TRBJ2-5; D possibly corresponds to TRBD1 (5 bases). V lost 4 bases, J lost 6 bases, and 15 bases lay in between. In germline, CDR1 is SNHLY, CDR2 FYNNEI. The CDR3 is made up of 14 amino acids. The CDR3 DNA reads as TGTGCCAGCAGTGTCGGGCAGGGAAGAAAGACCCAGTACTTC. Residues: CASSVGQGRKTQYF.

The sample holds one count of this clonotype. This chain uses TRBV20-1 with TRBJ1-2; D uncertain. The CDR3 is made up of 16 amino acids. The V gene lost 1 base and the J gene lost 4 bases, with 19 bases spanning the gap. Germline loops: CDR1 DFQATT, CDR2 SNEGSKA (reference sequence). The CDR3 is CSARAERAGSIYGYTF. CDR3 bases: TGCAGTGCTAGAGCTGAGAGGGCAGGATCCATCTATGGCTACACCTTC.

V gene TRBV5-4 combines with J gene TRBJ2-7; TRBD2 aligns across 8 bases. The length of the CDR3 is 15 residues. CDR1 is SGHNT, CDR2 YYREEE, per germline (reference sequence). With 0 bases clipped from V and 2 bases from J, the junction kept 4 bases outside the gene matches. CDR3 sequence (DNA): TGTGCCAGCAGCTTGGACGGCGGGGGGACCTACGAGCAGTACTTC. It translates to CASSLDGGGTYEQYF.

The chain carries TRBV20-1 and TRBJ1-1; D may be TRBD1 (5 bases). Germline CDR1 reads DFQATT; CDR2 reads SNEGSKA (reference sequence). The CDR3 is 14 amino acids. Trimming left V 5 bases short and J 1 base short, with 14 bases between. The CDR3 sequence: CSAPPAGRNTEAFF. CDR3 sequence (DNA): TGCAGTGCTCCCCCAGCGGGACGGAACACTGAAGCTTTCTTT.

The rearrangement joins TRBV14 to TRBJ1-1; D call uncertain. The CDR3 is 13 amino acids. The germline gives CDR1 SGHDN, CDR2 FVKESK. The V end lost 8 bases, the J end lost 4 bases, and 14 bases lay between the germline ends. The CDR3 loop reads CASGTDLGTEAFF. The CDR3 DNA reads TGTGCCAGCGGCACAGACCTGGGCACTGAAGCTTTCTTT.

V usage is TRBV29-1 and J usage is TRBJ2-1; 7 nucleotides match TRBD1. Germline V lookup: CDR1 SQVTM, CDR2 ANQGSEA. V trimming: 8 bases; J trimming: 5 bases; junction bases outside the gene matches: 12. The CDR3 has 14 amino acids. CDR3 amino acids: CSTYRDRSDNEQFF. The CDR3, as DNA: TGCAGCACTTACCGGGACAGATCGGACAATGAGCAGTTCTTC.

J is TRBJ2-1 and V is TRBV7-2; 15 bases fit TRBD2. Germline CDR1 is SGHTA and CDR2 is FQGNSA. CDR3 size: 18 residues. J gave up 0 bases and V 5 bases, and 5 bases lay outside the gene matches. The CDR3 nucleotides are TGTGCCAGCAGCGCAGGGACTAGCGGGAGGTCCTCCTACAATGAGCAGTTCTTC. Amino acid sequence: CASSAGTSGRSSYNEQFF.

The V gene is TRBV20-1, the J gene TRBJ2-5, with D tentatively TRBD1 (5 bases). The ends were cut back, 0 bases at V and 4 bases at J, with 9 bases in the middle. The germline V gene has CDR1 DFQATT and CDR2 SNEGSKA (reference sequence). The CDR3 loop spans 13 amino acids. The CDR3 sequence is CSARDHQGETQYF. DNA for the CDR3: TGCAGTGCTAGAGATCACCAGGGAGAGACCCAGTACTTC.

The chain couples TRBV28 to TRBJ1-2; 9 nucleotides agree with TRBD1. J gave up 10 bases and V 4 bases, and 13 bases lay outside the gene matches. This CDR3 comprises 15 residues. CDR1 and CDR2 (germline): MDHEN, SYDVKM. DNA for the CDR3: TGTGCCAGCAGTTCAATCCAGGGACAGGGAAGGCACTACACCTTC. Translating it yields CASSSIQGQGRHYTF.

V gene TRBV12-3 or TRBV12-4 combines with J gene TRBJ1-2; tentatively, D is TRBD1 (6 bases). The V gene lost 7 bases and the J gene lost 0 bases, with 15 bases spanning the gap. The length of the CDR3 is 15 residues. DNA for the CDR3: TGTGCCAGCATCTTGGAGGGGGTAACTAACTATGGCTACACCTTC. It codes for CASILEGVTNYGYTF.

The J gene is TRBJ1-2, the V gene TRBV23-1; TRBD1 agrees at 8 bases. TRBV23-1 is marked as an open reading frame, function uncertain. The CDR3 is 15 residues long. The trim removed 2 bases at V and 3 bases at J, leaving 5 bases unmatched. The DNA for the CDR3 is TGCGCCAGCAGTCAAACCCAACAGGGGGACTATGGCTACACCTTC. This encodes CASSQTQQGDYGYTF.

The V call is TRBV12-3 or TRBV12-4, the J call TRBJ2-7, with 7 bases matching TRBD2. The V segment lost 5 bases and the J segment 2 bases; nucleotides outside the gene matches: 6. The CDR3 runs to 14 residues. The CDR3 nucleotides read TGTGCCAGCAGTAACAGCGGGACGCCCTACGAGCAGTACTTC. Its translation: CASSNSGTPYEQYF.

The rearrangement links TRBV5-1 to TRBJ1-1; D is ambiguous. The CDR3 totals 14 residues. The germline V gene has CDR1 SGHRS and CDR2 YFSETQ. The germline V and J ends were trimmed by 0 bases and 4 bases, with 10 bases remaining between them. In DNA, the CDR3 is TGCGCCAGCAGCTTGGCCGCGGACGGCACTGAAGCTTTCTTT. This translates into CASSLAADGTEAFF.

Notes on this clonotype: Germline and junction disagree at one end, which may indicate a read error. The V and J genes are TRBV3-1 and TRBJ2-7, with 10 bases aligning to TRBD2. Per germline, CDR1 LGHDT and CDR2 YNNKEL (reference sequence). The CDR3 is 15 residues long. The CDR3 loop is CASSQSGGASHEQYF. Written as DNA, the CDR3 is TGTGCCAGCTCACAAAGCGGGGGGGCCTCCCACGAGCAGTACTTC.

The chain combines TRBV28 with TRBJ2-7, with D perhaps matching TRBD1 or TRBD2 (5 bases each). CDR1 is MDHEN and CDR2 is SYDVKM in the germline V gene. Trimming cost V 3 bases and J 3 bases, with 15 bases left between them. This CDR3 has 15 amino acids. CDR3 loop: CASSFPGTAIYEQYF. For the CDR3, the DNA is TGTGCCAGCAGTTTTCCCGGGACGGCTATCTACGAGCAGTACTTC.

The V call is TRBV20-1, the J call TRBJ2-7; a weak D match, TRBD1 (6 bases). Trimming removed 5 bases at V and 1 base at J, with 9 bases between. CDR3 length equals 12 residues. CDR1 and CDR2 from the germline V gene are DFQATT and SNEGSKA (reference sequence). CDR3 sequence (DNA): TGCAGTGCTGGCGGACAGTCCTACGAGCAGTACTTC. As protein: CSAGGQSYEQYF.

The gene calls are TRBV9 and TRBJ2-3, with 7 bases lining up with TRBD2. J lost 7 bases, V lost 0 bases, and 8 bases had no gene match. This CDR3 is built from 15 residues. From germline, CDR1 is SGDLS and CDR2 YYNGEE. The CDR3 DNA reads TGTGCCAGCAGCGTAGAACCTAGCGGCGCTTATACGCAGTATTTT. It translates to CASSVEPSGAYTQYF.

The chain uses TRBV29-1 and TRBJ2-5, with 7 bases matching TRBD2. V lost 4 bases, J lost 4 bases, and 3 bases stayed unmatched. This CDR3 region has 12 residues. Germline CDR1 SQVTM, CDR2 ANQGSEA. CDR3: CSVGLAGETQYF. CDR3 nucleotide sequence: TGCAGCGTTGGACTAGCTGGAGAGACCCAGTACTTC.

This chain connects TRBV6-1 to TRBJ2-5; D gene unclear. The germline gives CDR1 MNHNS, CDR2 SASEGT. V was trimmed by 2 bases and J by 4 bases, leaving 11 bases between them. CDR3 length: 14 amino acids. CDR3 region: CASSERWRGETQYF. The CDR3 bases are TGTGCCAGCAGTGAACGATGGAGAGGAGAGACCCAGTACTTC.

V and J are TRBV27 and TRBJ1-5; D gene ambiguous. Deletions cut 4 bases from V and 1 base from J, with 8 bases between. Germline V lookup: CDR1 MNHEY, CDR2 SMNVEV (reference sequence). The length of the CDR3 is 14 residues. CDR3 sequence: CASSSQRSNQPQHF. The CDR3 nucleotides read TGTGCCAGCAGTTCCCAAAGGAGCAATCAGCCCCAGCATTTT.

V is TRBV3-1 and J is TRBJ2-1; no clear D. The V end was cut by 3 bases, the J end by 5 bases, with 14 bases between. The CDR3 is made up of 15 amino acids. Germline V gene sequence: CDR1 LGHDT, CDR2 YNNKEL (reference sequence). CDR3 DNA sequence: TGTGCCAGCAGCCAGTTACTAAGTCGCCACAATGAGCAGTTCTTC. Translated, it gives CASSQLLSRHNEQFF.

The rearrangement joins TRBV7-2 to TRBJ1-1; perhaps TRBD1 as D (6 bases). This CDR3 comprises 15 residues. CDR1 and CDR2 (germline): SGHTA, FQGNSA. Trimming stripped 5 bases from V and 4 bases from J, with 17 bases between. The CDR3 bases are TGTGCCAGCAGCCCGAGAGCCGGGACACCCACTGAAGCTTTCTTT. Translated, it gives CASSPRAGTPTEAFF.

The chain couples TRBV20-1 to TRBJ1-5, with no clear D. With 2 bases removed from V and 5 bases from J, the gap between germline ends came to 16 bases. CDR3 length equals 15 residues. Looked up from germline, CDR1 is DFQATT and CDR2 is SNEGSKA (reference sequence). For the CDR3, the DNA is TGCAGTGCTAGAAGCCCCAACGATAGGGATCAGCCCCAGCATTTT. This codes for CSARSPNDRDQPQHF.

This chain connects TRBV5-4 to TRBJ2-7; 10 bases map to TRBD1. After removal of 2 bases from V and 5 bases from J, the junction contained 7 bases not matched to a gene. This CDR3 has 15 amino acids. The germline CDR1 and CDR2 sequences are SGHNT and YYREEE (reference sequence). The CDR3 sequence is CASSFRGTGVHEQYF. The CDR3 DNA reads as TGTGCCAGCAGCTTTCGAGGGACAGGGGTCCACGAGCAGTACTTC.

The chain is built from TRBV2 and TRBJ2-3; the D gene is possibly TRBD2 (6 bases). Trimming left V 3 bases short and J 6 bases short, with 16 bases between. Germline-derived CDR1 and CDR2 are SNHLY and FYNNEI. The CDR3 runs to 15 residues. The CDR3 is CASSDVGQGGDTQYF. In DNA, the CDR3 is TGTGCCAGCAGTGATGTTGGCCAGGGAGGCGATACGCAGTATTTT.